This TCR beta chain was recorded in a study of breast tumors, draining lymph nodes, adjacent tissues. Whole-study findings and limits: Compared with basal-like, luminal-like tumors shared significantly more repertoire with nontumor tissue. Findings are consistent with lymph node origin and intratumoral expansion of most tumor T cells.

In its sample, this clonotype was seen many times. Its specificity is not known. CDR1 LNHDA and CDR2 SQIVND come from the germline V gene (reference sequence). This CDR3 is built from 14 residues. With V trimmed by 5 bases and J by 5 bases, 4 bases remained unmatched. Axillary draining lymph nodes of breast cancer patients supplied the node samples. MiXCR, applied by TCRdb to the multiplex PCR reads, yields one record per CDR3 protein. In the table there are over 150,000 distinct CDR3 sequences, approximately 30% of which are singletons. The chain carries TRBV19 and TRBJ2-3; 10 bases are shared with TRBD2. The material sequenced was axillary lymph node tissue. The sequence was collected from a female donor with breast cancer. Some clones in this sample may be carry-over from other donors' samples. Here the CDR3 reads CASSERTSGDTQYF. The CDR3 DNA reads TGTGCCAGTAGTGAGAGGACTAGCGGAGATACGCAGTATTTT.